This T cell receptor beta chain was sequenced in a study of blood T cell repertoires in COVID-19. About the study: The study drew acute and convalescent COVID-19 samples from the United States, Italy and Spain.

This clone is a singleton in its sample. This CDR3 has 18 amino acids. As handled by the study authors: Quantification of nucleated cells was approximated via reference gene primer amplification. Libraries were prepared by immunoSEQ multiplex PCR; TCRdb keeps only in-frame clonotypes and omits some of them. From that table come the V and J calls and clone size; the DNA was used to work out D and trimming. Of 200,000 to 300,000 clones in the sample, under 90% were seen once. Sequencing was performed on peripheral blood. The sequence derives from a human donor in a cohort sampled during active COVID-19. The V call is TRBV21-1, the J call TRBJ2-3; the tabulated D call, TRBD1, remains unverified against the DNA. TRBV21-1 is described as a pseudogene. In DNA, the CDR3 is TGTGCCAGCAGCGAGGAAGAATTGATACAGGGGTACACAGATACGCAGTATTTT. It codes for CASSEEELIQGYTDTQYF.